Below are 16 T cell receptor beta chains sequenced from a single sample in a study of technical replicates of blood from a handful of donors. Profiling relied on immunoSEQ multiplex PCR, and the TCRdb table lists in-frame clones only, not all of them. The profile shows roughly 81,000 clones, roughly 97% of them singletons. The specimen sequenced was T cells isolated from PBMCs. The source is a human donor in good health.

This rearrangement joins TRBV5-6 to TRBJ1-1; the D is unclear. V was cut by 6 bases and J by 4 bases, with 13 bases left in between. Looked up from germline, CDR1 is SGHDT and CDR2 is YYEEEE. This CDR3 region has 13 residues. As DNA, the CDR3 is TGTGCCAGCAACGACCCCCGGGGCACTGAAGCTTTCTTT. It translates to CASNDPRGTEAFF.

This rearrangement joins TRBV9 to TRBJ2-1; the D gene is possibly TRBD2 (5 bases). The CDR3 is 16 residues long. Germline CDR1 SGDLS, CDR2 YYNGEE. Trimming took 3 bases from V and 2 from J, leaving 15 bases between them. The CDR3 loop is CASSALDWAAYNEQFF. The CDR3 DNA follows: TGTGCCAGCAGCGCCCTGGACTGGGCCGCCTACAATGAGCAGTTCTTC.

The gene calls are TRBV27 and TRBJ2-1, with D perhaps TRBD2 (5 bases). CDR3 length: 13 amino acids. V was pared by 0 bases and J by 7 bases, with 7 bases between. Germline CDR1 and CDR2: MNHEY and SMNVEV (reference sequence). CDR3 in amino acids: CASSLSRGNEQFF. Written as DNA, the CDR3 is TGTGCCAGCAGTTTATCTCGAGGGAATGAGCAGTTCTTC.

V usage is TRBV5-1 and J usage is TRBJ1-2, with D possibly matching TRBD1 (5 bases). V lost 1 base and J 6 bases, leaving 13 bases between the germline ends. CDR3 length: 14 residues. The germline gives CDR1 SGHRS, CDR2 YFSETQ. The CDR3 reads CASSLISGTNGYTF. CDR3 bases: TGCGCCAGCAGCTTGATTAGCGGGACGAATGGCTACACCTTC.

V is TRBV5-4 and J is TRBJ1-1; no firm D call. The CDR3 contains 13 residues. Looked up from germline, CDR1 is SGHNT and CDR2 is YYREEE (reference sequence). Trimming cost V 5 bases and J 8 bases, with 16 bases left between them. The CDR3 region is CASSSPGQPEAFF. DNA of the CDR3: TGTGCCAGCAGTTCTCCGGGTCAGCCAGAAGCTTTCTTT. Supplemented by reference TRBV5-4 and TRBJ1-1, the full variable domain reads ETGVTQSPTHLIKTRGQQVTLRCSSQSGHNTVSWYQQALGQGPQFIFQYYREEENGRGNFPPRFSGLQFPNYSSELNVNALELDDSALYLCASSSPGQPEAFFGQGTRLTVV.

This rearrangement joins TRBV6-5 to TRBJ1-3; D is perhaps TRBD1 (5 bases). From germline, CDR1 is MNHEY and CDR2 SVGAGI. Trimming pared 6 bases from V and 2 bases from J, leaving 11 bases between. This CDR3 has 14 amino acids. The CDR3 loop reads CASRAGLTGNTIYF. As DNA, the CDR3 is TGTGCCAGCAGAGCAGGGTTGACTGGAAACACCATATATTTT.

The CDR3 reads CASSLGGEGVEKLFF. Here the CDR3 DNA reads TGTGCCAGCAGCTTAGGAGGGGAGGGAGTGGAAAAACTGTTTTTT. The chain carries TRBV11-2 and TRBJ1-4; TRBD1 might be the D (5 bases). Between the trimmed V and J ends, which lost 1 base and 8 bases, there was a span of 14 bases. The CDR3 has 15 residues. Germline V gives CDR1 SGHAT, CDR2 FQNNGV.

The chain has TRBV7-9 and TRBJ2-7; D unclear. V lost 3 bases to trimming and J lost 4 bases, with 7 bases between them. This CDR3 has 12 residues. CDR1 and CDR2 (germline): SEHNR, FQNEAQ (reference sequence). Here the CDR3 reads CASSFTDYEQYF. CDR3 sequence (DNA): TGTGCCAGCAGCTTTACAGATTACGAGCAGTACTTC.

V is TRBV2 and J is TRBJ2-1, with 7 positions matching TRBD2. The CDR3 loop spans 14 amino acids. CDR1 is SNHLY, CDR2 FYNNEI, per germline. V shed 6 bases, J shed 2 bases, and the junction held 4 bases outside the gene matches. CDR3 loop: CASRSLAAYNEQFF. The DNA of the CDR3 is TGTGCCAGCAGGAGCCTAGCGGCCTACAATGAGCAGTTCTTC.

The V and J genes are TRBV2 and TRBJ2-7; tentatively, D is TRBD1 (6 bases). This CDR3 region has 11 residues. Trimming shortened V by 9 bases and J by 3 bases, and 9 bases separated the two germline ends. Germline V gene lookup returns CDR1 SNHLY and CDR2 FYNNEI. CDR3 sequence: CASRTVYEQYF. In nucleotides, the CDR3 is TGTGCCAGTAGGACAGTCTACGAGCAGTACTTC.

The rearrangement uses TRBV5-1 and TRBJ1-4, with 7 bases identical to TRBD1. With 0 bases clipped from V and 3 bases from J, the junction kept 5 bases outside the gene matches. Germline V gene sequence: CDR1 SGHRS, CDR2 YFSETQ. This CDR3 comprises 16 residues. The CDR3 sequence: CASSLAKGAANEKLFF. CDR3 DNA: TGCGCCAGCAGCTTGGCCAAGGGGGCGGCTAATGAAAAACTGTTTTTT.

The rearrangement joins TRBV7-9 to TRBJ1-1; D unclear. Trimming took 1 base from V and 0 from J, leaving 18 bases between them. CDR1 SEHNR and CDR2 FQNEAQ come from the germline V gene (reference sequence). There are 18 residues in the CDR3. Written as DNA, the CDR3 is TGTGCCAGCAGCTTAGTCCGATGGGAAAGCGGGGTGAACACTGAAGCTTTCTTT. Translating it yields CASSLVRWESGVNTEAFF.

CDR3 sequence (DNA): TGTGCCAGCAGCACTAGCGGGGTCCCCGAGCGAGAGACCCAGTACTTC. Its protein is CASSTSGVPERETQYF. The rearrangement links TRBV5-5 to TRBJ2-5; 10 bases map to TRBD2. This CDR3 contains 16 residues. J lost 4 bases, V lost 4 bases, and 10 bases had no gene match. The germline V gene encodes CDR1 SGHKS and CDR2 YYEKEE (reference sequence).

Note on this clone: The junction does not match germline at one end; this may be a read error. This chain links TRBV7-7 with TRBJ1-5; 8 nucleotides match TRBD1. The CDR3 is 15 amino acids. Per the germline V gene, CDR1 is SSHAT and CDR2 is FNYEAQ (reference sequence). CDR3 loop: CASSPGQGRNQPQHF. In DNA, the CDR3 is TGTGCTAGCAGCCCCGGACAGGGCAGAAATCAGCCCCAGCATTTT.

This clone appeared a single time. The rearrangement links TRBV5-4 to TRBJ2-1; 8 bases fit TRBD2. The CDR3 is 11 amino acids. With V trimmed by 7 bases and J by 8 bases, 2 bases remained unmatched. CDR1 SGHNT and CDR2 YYREEE come from the germline V gene (reference sequence). The CDR3 sequence is CASRGGYEQFF. CDR3 nucleotide sequence: TGTGCCAGCCGGGGGGGGTATGAGCAGTTCTTC. The full variable domain, rest sourced from reference TRBV5-4 and TRBJ2-1, is ETGVTQSPTHLIKTRGQQVTLRCSSQSGHNTVSWYQQALGQGPQFIFQYYREEENGRGNFPPRFSGLQFPNYSSELNVNALELDDSALYLCASRGGYEQFFGPGTRLTVL.

This chain uses TRBV5-1 with TRBJ1-1; the D is unclear. Trimming removed 4 bases from V and 2 bases from J, with 12 bases in between. Germline assignment: CDR1 SGHRS and CDR2 YFSETQ. CDR3 size: 14 residues. The CDR3 here is CASSPGSGNTEAFF. The CDR3, as DNA: TGCGCCAGCAGCCCCGGTAGCGGAAACACTGAAGCTTTCTTT.